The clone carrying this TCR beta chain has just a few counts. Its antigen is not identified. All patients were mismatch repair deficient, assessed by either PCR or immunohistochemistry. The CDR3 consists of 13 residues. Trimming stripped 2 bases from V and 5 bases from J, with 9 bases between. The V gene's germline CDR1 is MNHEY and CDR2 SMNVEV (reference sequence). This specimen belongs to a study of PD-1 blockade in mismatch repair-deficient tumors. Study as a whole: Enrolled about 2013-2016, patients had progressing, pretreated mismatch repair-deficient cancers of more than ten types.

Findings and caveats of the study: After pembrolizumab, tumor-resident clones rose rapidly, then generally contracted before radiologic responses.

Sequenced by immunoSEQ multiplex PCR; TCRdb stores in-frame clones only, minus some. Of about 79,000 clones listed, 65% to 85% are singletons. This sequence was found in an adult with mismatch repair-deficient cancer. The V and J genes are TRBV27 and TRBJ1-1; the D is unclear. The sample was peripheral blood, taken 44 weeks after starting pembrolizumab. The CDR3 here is CASSLTFGTEAFF. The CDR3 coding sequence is TGTGCCAGCAGTTTAACTTTCGGGACTGAAGCTTTCTTT.